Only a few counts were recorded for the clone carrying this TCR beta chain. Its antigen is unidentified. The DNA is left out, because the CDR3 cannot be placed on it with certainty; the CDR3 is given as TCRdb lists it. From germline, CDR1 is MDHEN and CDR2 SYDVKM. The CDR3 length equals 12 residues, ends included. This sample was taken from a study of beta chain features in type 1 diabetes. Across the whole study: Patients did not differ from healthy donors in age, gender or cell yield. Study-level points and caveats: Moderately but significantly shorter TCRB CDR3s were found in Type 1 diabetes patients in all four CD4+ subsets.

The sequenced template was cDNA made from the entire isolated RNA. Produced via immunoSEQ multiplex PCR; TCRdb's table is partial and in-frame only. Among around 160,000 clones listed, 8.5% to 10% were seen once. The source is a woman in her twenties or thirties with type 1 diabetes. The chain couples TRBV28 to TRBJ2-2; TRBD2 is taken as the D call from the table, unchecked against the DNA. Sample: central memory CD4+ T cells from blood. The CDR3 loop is CASSSSAGELFF.